This TCR beta chain was sequenced in a study of T cell repertoires in cytomegalovirus infection. Looking at the study overall: Recently described HLA-C-restricted plus well-studied HLA-B-restricted CMV epitopes were used. Evidence of both CMV infection and a matching HLA type came from public TCR beta signatures.

Points from the study as a whole: HLA-C-restricted CMV clonotypes gave the most frequent clonotype in two of eight donors.

CDR3 size: 13 residues. The germline V and J ends were trimmed by 3 bases and 7 bases, with 12 bases remaining between them. Germline V gene data show CDR1 as MNHEY and CDR2 as SMNVEV (reference sequence). TCRdb passed the reads through MiXCR, listing each CDR3 protein once. This sample has 700,000 to 900,000 distinct CDR3 sequences, with 25% to 35% found just once. Worth noting for this clonotype: Its antigen is still unknown.

The V gene is TRBV27, the J gene TRBJ1-2; D unresolved. The specimen was cultured CD8+ T cells from PBMCs, collected from culture after CMV antigen stimulation. This sequence originates from a human donor in good health (CMV status not recorded). Some clones in this sample may be carry-over from other donors' samples. The CDR3 loop is CASSFGSSGGYTF. CDR3 sequence (DNA): TGTGCCAGCAGTTTTGGCAGCTCGGGTGGCTACACCTTC.